The 31 T cell receptor beta chains presented below share a single source sample, sequenced in a study of T-cell memory formation after mild COVID-19 (dated by TCRdb to the early 2020s). The library was produced with 5' RACE. Sequencing used an Illumina NovaSeq 6000. TCRdb reprocessing: public reads trimmed at Q25 with fastp, clones called with MiXCR, in-frame beta chains kept. CDR3 protein sequences are deduplicated, and each keeps its most common genes and DNA. The sample data list roughly 310,000 distinct CDR3 sequences, and 15% to 20% of these were observed just once. Around 22% of the sample belongs to the ten largest clones. The sequenced sample consisted of PBMCs or a T cell subset sorted from them (not recorded which). These receptors came from a man younger than 35 who had mild COVID-19 (a few samples of this study predate the infection). The sample titles of this study are shuffled in the database, so cell type and time point are left out; the donor was told from shared clones.

V is TRBV7-2 and J is TRBJ2-3; the match to TRBD2 covers 8 bases. Germline values: CDR1 SGHTA, CDR2 FQGNSA. V gave up 1 base and J gave up 4 bases; unmatched junction bases: 4. This CDR3 has 15 residues. The CDR3 sequence: CASSLGGGIPDTQYF. The CDR3 DNA is TGTGCCAGCAGCTTAGGCGGGGGGATCCCAGATACGCAGTATTTT.

The genes are TRBV6-6 and TRBJ2-5; 7 positions match TRBD2. The CDR3 has 15 residues. After removal of 0 bases from V and 4 bases from J, the junction contained 5 bases not matched to a gene. In germline, CDR1 is MNHNY, CDR2 SVGAGI (reference sequence). CDR3 coding DNA: TGTGCCAGCAGTTACTCGGCTAGCGGAGGAGAGACCCAGTACTTC. Protein product: CASSYSASGGETQYF.

This clonotype occurred a few times. The V gene is TRBV6-5, the J gene TRBJ1-1; D gene uncertain. Germline values: CDR1 MNHEY, CDR2 SVGAGI. The CDR3 extends over 13 amino acids. The germline V and J ends were trimmed by 2 bases and 3 bases, with 7 bases remaining between them. CDR3 nucleotide sequence: TGTGCCAGCAGTTACCGTCAGTACACTGAAGCTTTCTTT. It yields the protein CASSYRQYTEAFF.

This clonotype was observed a few times. The rearrangement uses TRBV4-3 and TRBJ2-2; 8 bases fit TRBD2. With 4 bases clipped from V and 6 bases from J, the junction kept 10 bases outside the gene matches. Germline V gene lookup returns CDR1 LGHNA and CDR2 YSLEER. CDR3 length: 16 amino acids. For the CDR3, the DNA is TGCGCCAGCAGCCTGACGGCGGGGGGCGAGGCCGGGGAGCTGTTTTTT. This encodes CASSLTAGGEAGELFF.

The chain is built from TRBV12-3 or TRBV12-4 and TRBJ2-5; no clear D. This CDR3 has 14 residues. Trimming took off 3 bases at V and 0 bases at J, with 8 bases between the two ends. CDR3 sequence (DNA): TGTGCCAGCAGTTTTACGTGGGACCAAGAGACCCAGTACTTC. This codes for CASSFTWDQETQYF.

This rearrangement joins TRBV5-4 to TRBJ2-5, with a weak D call TRBD1 (5 bases). This CDR3 has 15 residues. Trimming took 4 bases from V and 2 from J, leaving 15 bases between them. Per the germline V gene, CDR1 is SGHNT and CDR2 is YYREEE (reference sequence). The CDR3 bases are TGTGCCAGCAGCGTACCAGGGTTGGGTCAAGAGACCCAGTACTTC. It translates to CASSVPGLGQETQYF. The full variable domain, its missing parts supplied by reference TRBV5-4 and TRBJ2-5, is ETGVTQSPTHLIKTRGQQVTLRCSSQSGHNTVSWYQQALGQGPQFIFQYYREEENGRGNFPPRFSGLQFPNYSSELNVNALELDDSALYLCASSVPGLGQETQYFGPGTRLLVL.

This clonotype was seen repeatedly, ten times or more. The CDR3 nucleotides are TGTGCCAGTAGTATTATAGGAGGAGACTACGAGCAGTACTTC. This sequence encodes CASSIIGGDYEQYF. The chain carries TRBV19 and TRBJ2-7; D is possibly TRBD2 (5 bases). CDR1 and CDR2 from the germline V gene are LNHDA and SQIVND (reference sequence). The CDR3 totals 14 residues. The V end lost 3 bases, the J end lost 3 bases, and 12 bases lay between the germline ends.

This clonotype was picked up a small number of times. The chain joins TRBV6-6 to TRBJ1-6; 8 nucleotides match TRBD1. The trim removed 4 bases at V and 10 bases at J, leaving 6 bases unmatched. From germline, CDR1 is MNHNY and CDR2 SVGAGI (reference sequence). The CDR3 runs to 14 residues. DNA of the CDR3: TGTGCCAGCAGTTCCAGGGGGCCAGGGTCACCCCTCCACTTT. This translates into CASSSRGPGSPLHF.

This clonotype appeared many times. The chain is built from TRBV2 and TRBJ1-6, with a tentative D call TRBD1 (6 bases). CDR3 size: 13 residues. CDR1 SNHLY and CDR2 FYNNEI come from the germline V gene. V gave up 4 bases and J gave up 8 bases, with 9 bases separating them. The CDR3 nucleotides are TGTGCCAGCAGTGGGGACACATATTCACCCCTCCACTTT. Translating gives CASSGDTYSPLHF. Supplemented by reference TRBV2 and TRBJ1-6, the full variable domain reads EPEVTQTPSHQVTQMGQEVILRCVPISNHLYFYWYRQILGQKVEFLVSFYNNEISEKSEIFDDQFSVERPDGSNFTLKIRSTKLEDSAMYFCASSGDTYSPLHFGNGTRLTVT.

This clonotype has just a few counts. V and J are TRBV29-1 and TRBJ1-2; D possibly corresponds to TRBD1 (6 bases). V was pared by 3 bases and J by 7 bases, with 18 bases between. The CDR3 has 14 amino acids. The germline gives CDR1 SQVTM, CDR2 ANQGSEA. The CDR3 reads CSVDKGGGGTGYTF. Written as DNA, the CDR3 is TGCAGCGTTGATAAGGGTGGAGGGGGGACTGGCTACACCTTC.

The chain employs TRBV4-3 and TRBJ2-2; the match to TRBD2 covers 7 bases. Germline V gene lookup returns CDR1 LGHNA and CDR2 YSLEER. The length of the CDR3 is 15 residues. The V segment lost 3 bases and the J segment 5 bases; nucleotides outside the gene matches: 6. The CDR3 nucleotides are TGCGCCAGCAGCCAGGAGGCCGGGGGGACCGGGGAGCTGTTTTTT. Protein product: CASSQEAGGTGELFF.

V usage is TRBV6-2 or TRBV6-3 and J usage is TRBJ1-2, with a possible D match to TRBD1 (5 bases). The CDR3 totals 13 residues. V was trimmed by 2 bases and J by 3 bases, leaving 7 bases between them. Per germline, CDR1 MNHEY and CDR2 SVGEGT. The DNA for the CDR3 is TGTGCCAGCAGTTACGACAGCTACTATGGCTACACCTTC. Residues: CASSYDSYYGYTF.

This clonotype was counted between two and nine times. This chain uses TRBV4-3 with TRBJ2-1; 9 bases agree with TRBD1. The CDR3 contains 17 residues. Per germline, CDR1 LGHNA and CDR2 YSLEER. The trim removed 0 bases at V and 6 bases at J, leaving 9 bases unmatched. Written as DNA, the CDR3 is TGCGCCAGCAGCCAAGATTTCCGGGACAGGGAGTTCAATGAGCAGTTCTTC. It yields the protein CASSQDFRDREFNEQFF.

Ten or more counts support this clonotype. V is TRBV4-1 and J is TRBJ2-3; D is uncertain. Germline CDR1 and CDR2: MGHRA and YSYEKL. The CDR3 runs 16 residues. V dropped 0 bases and J dropped 2 bases, with 12 bases sitting between them. The CDR3 loop reads CASSQESVPNTDTQYF. CDR3 in DNA: TGCGCCAGCAGCCAAGAATCGGTCCCAAACACAGATACGCAGTATTTT.

The V and J genes are TRBV6-5 and TRBJ2-3, with no clear D. The germline gives CDR1 MNHEY, CDR2 SVGAGI. With 2 bases removed from V and 5 bases from J, the gap between germline ends came to 11 bases. This CDR3 spans 14 amino acids. The CDR3 sequence is CASSYAGFGDTQYF. Written as DNA, the CDR3 is TGTGCCAGCAGTTACGCCGGTTTCGGAGATACGCAGTATTTT.

The chain couples TRBV5-5 to TRBJ1-3, with 12 bases aligning to TRBD1. The CDR3 covers 16 residues. V trimming: 5 bases; J trimming: 4 bases; junction bases outside the gene matches: 7. Germline loops: CDR1 SGHKS, CDR2 YYEKEE (reference sequence). The CDR3 coding sequence is TGTGCCAGCAGACCGGGACAGGGGGCGCAGGGAAACACCATATATTTT. It is translated as CASRPGQGAQGNTIYF. Variable domain in full (rest from reference TRBV5-5 and TRBJ1-3): DAGVTQSPTHLIKTRGQQVTLRCSPISGHKSVSWYQQVLGQGPQFIFQYYEKEERGRGNFPDRFSARQFPNYSSELNVNALLLGDSALYLCASRPGQGAQGNTIYFGEGSWLTVV.

This clonotype was seen a few times. The chain joins TRBV11-3 to TRBJ2-2; 12 nucleotides agree with TRBD1. CDR1 and CDR2 (germline): SGHNT, YENEEA. The CDR3 has 17 residues. Unmatched junction bases numbered 10, after V lost 5 bases and J lost 6 bases. For the CDR3, the DNA is TGTGCCAGCAGCCCCCAGACCGGGACAGGGGGCCCCGGGGAGCTGTTTTTT. Encoded protein: CASSPQTGTGGPGELFF.

The CDR3 reads CASSFPLAGGYNEQFF. The CDR3 DNA follows: TGTGCCAGCAGCTTTCCTCTAGCGGGGGGTTACAATGAGCAGTTCTTC. The rearrangement joins TRBV7-2 to TRBJ2-1; 11 bases fit TRBD2. Germline values: CDR1 SGHTA, CDR2 FQGNSA. V shed 3 bases, J shed 4 bases, and the junction held 5 bases outside the gene matches. This CDR3 region has 16 residues.

In its sample, this clonotype was seen many times. The chain joins TRBV6-2 or TRBV6-3 to TRBJ2-7; 10 nucleotides line up with TRBD1. This CDR3 region has 13 residues. V was pared by 4 bases and J by 4 bases, with 1 base of the junction left unmatched. Germline V CDR1 and CDR2: MNHEY, SVGEGT. CDR3 region: CASSWTGGYEQYF. CDR3 nucleotide sequence: TGTGCCAGCAGTTGGACAGGGGGATACGAGCAGTACTTC.

The table lists this clonotype with a few counts. The V gene is TRBV25-1, the J gene TRBJ1-1, with D perhaps TRBD1 (5 bases). The germline CDR1 and CDR2 sequences are MGHDK and SYGVNS. The CDR3 loop spans 15 amino acids. The ends were cut back, 6 bases at V and 6 bases at J, with 20 bases in the middle. The CDR3 sequence: CASRKSGGYSSEAFF. In DNA form, the CDR3 reads TGTGCCAGCAGGAAAAGCGGGGGATATTCGTCTGAAGCTTTCTTT.

The sample holds a few counts of this clonotype. The chain combines TRBV29-1 with TRBJ1-2, with D maybe TRBD1 (5 bases). There are 12 residues in the CDR3. Germline CDR1 is SQVTM and CDR2 is ANQGSEA. V was pared by 3 bases and J by 7 bases, with 12 bases between. CDR3 sequence: CSVEEGRAGYTF. CDR3 nucleotide sequence: TGCAGCGTTGAGGAGGGGAGGGCTGGCTACACCTTC. Together with reference TRBV29-1 and TRBJ1-2, the CDR3 gives the full variable domain: SAVISQKPSRDICQRGTSLTIQCQVDSQVTMMFWYRQQPGQSLTLIATANQGSEATYESGFVIDKFPISRPNLTFSTLTVSNMSPEDSSIYLCSVEEGRAGYTFGSGTRLTVV.

This clonotype was counted a few times. This rearrangement joins TRBV18 to TRBJ1-2; 9 bases map to TRBD1. Germline V gene data show CDR1 as KGHSH and CDR2 as LQKENI. Trimming removed 3 bases from V and 7 bases from J; junction bases left unmatched: 12. This CDR3 is built from 16 residues. In nucleotides, the CDR3 is TGTGCCAGCTCACCTACAACATCTGGACAGGGGTCTGGCTACACCTTC. This codes for CASSPTTSGQGSGYTF.

This clonotype was detected only a few times. The chain has TRBV5-1 and TRBJ2-2; 7 bases map to TRBD2. Germline V gives CDR1 SGHRS, CDR2 YFSETQ. CDR3 length equals 16 residues. The V segment lost 0 bases and the J segment 1 base; nucleotides outside the gene matches: 3. CDR3 nucleotide sequence: TGCGCCAGCAGCTTGGATCCGGGGGGGAACACCGGGGAGCTGTTTTTT. This translates into CASSLDPGGNTGELFF.

CDR3 residues: CASSPREAGGPQYF. The CDR3 DNA follows: TGTGCCAGCAGTCCCCGTGAAGCGGGGGGCCCCCAGTACTTC. V and J are TRBV12-3 or TRBV12-4 and TRBJ2-5; TRBD2 matches at 9 bases. The CDR3 runs to 14 residues. Trimming removed 5 bases from V and 9 bases from J; junction bases left unmatched: 10.

This clonotype was detected only a few times. The chain is built from TRBV5-1 and TRBJ2-2; 7 bases map to TRBD1. The J segment lost 5 bases and the V segment lost 4 bases, leaving 5 bases of the junction unmatched. The CDR3 covers 14 residues. The germline gives CDR1 SGHRS, CDR2 YFSETQ. The CDR3: CASSRLTGTGELFF. The CDR3 DNA follows: TGCGCCAGCAGCCGCCTGACAGGGACCGGGGAGCTGTTTTTT.

This clonotype has just a few counts. The CDR3 DNA sequence: TGCAGTGCTAGAGATTTGGCTAGTCCCAACCAAGAGACCCAGTACTTC. This codes for CSARDLASPNQETQYF. V and J are TRBV20-1 and TRBJ2-5; D remains ambiguous. CDR3 length: 16 residues. V was clipped by 0 bases and J by 0 bases, with 14 bases between them. Germline assignment: CDR1 DFQATT and CDR2 SNEGSKA (reference sequence).

The chain has TRBV11-2 and TRBJ1-4; D is unclear. Germline values: CDR1 SGHAT, CDR2 FQNNGV. The CDR3 runs 16 residues. Trimming took off 1 base at V and 2 bases at J, with 11 bases between the two ends. The CDR3, as DNA: TGTGCCAGCAGCTTAGGCTCGGGCGGCACTAATGAAAAACTGTTTTTT. Protein product: CASSLGSGGTNEKLFF.

The V and J genes are TRBV6-2 or TRBV6-3 and TRBJ2-7, with D uncertain. Looked up from germline, CDR1 is MNHEY and CDR2 is SVGEGT. The CDR3 extends over 15 amino acids. V was cut by 5 bases and J by 0 bases, with 14 bases left in between. The CDR3 is CASSKTASSSYEQYV. The CDR3 DNA sequence: TGTGCCAGCAGTAAGACCGCGTCGAGCTCCTACGAGCAGTACGTC.

This clonotype was detected a few times. V gene TRBV2 combines with J gene TRBJ2-3, with D possibly TRBD1 on 5 matching bases. The CDR3 has 13 residues. The V end was cut by 4 bases, the J end by 4 bases, with 9 bases between. CDR1 is SNHLY, CDR2 FYNNEI, per germline. Here the CDR3 DNA reads TGTGCCAGCAGTGTCTCAGGGTCAGATACGCAGTATTTT. Its protein product is CASSVSGSDTQYF. Combining the CDR3 with reference TRBV2 and TRBJ2-3 gives the whole variable domain EPEVTQTPSHQVTQMGQEVILRCVPISNHLYFYWYRQILGQKVEFLVSFYNNEISEKSEIFDDQFSVERPDGSNFTLKIRSTKLEDSAMYFCASSVSGSDTQYFGPGTRLTVL.

V gene TRBV2 combines with J gene TRBJ1-2; 7 bases align to TRBD1. This CDR3 region has 15 residues. With V trimmed by 10 bases and J by 4 bases, 15 bases remained unmatched. CDR1 and CDR2 (germline): SNHLY, FYNNEI. CDR3 DNA sequence: TGTGCCACCCAATCCCGCGACAGGGTCTCCTATGGCTACACCTTC. This codes for CATQSRDRVSYGYTF. The complete variable domain, with remaining parts taken from reference TRBV2 and TRBJ1-2, reads EPEVTQTPSHQVTQMGQEVILRCVPISNHLYFYWYRQILGQKVEFLVSFYNNEISEKSEIFDDQFSVERPDGSNFTLKIRSTKLEDSAMYFCATQSRDRVSYGYTFGSGTRLTVV.

Many counts were recorded for this clonotype. The J gene is TRBJ1-1, the V gene TRBV7-6; D call uncertain. This CDR3 has 13 amino acids. CDR1 is SGHVS, CDR2 FNYEAQ, per germline. The V end lost 5 bases, the J end lost 4 bases, and 11 bases lay between the germline ends. The CDR3 DNA sequence: TGTGCCAGCAGCCAAGGGATTGGCACTGAAGCTTTCTTT. The encoded protein is CASSQGIGTEAFF.